This TCR beta chain was profiled in a study of blood T cell repertoires in COVID-19. Those enrolled in Seattle joined during active infection and were followed longitudinally afterward. As originally analysed: How many nucleated cells were present was estimated from reference gene primer amplification. Generated by immunoSEQ multiplex PCR, the TCRdb table keeps only in-frame clones and is missing some. V and J calls and clone size come straight from that table; D and trimming were deduced from the DNA. The data hold around 330,000 clones, with around 88% observed a single time. The CDR3 has 14 residues. Germline assignment: CDR1 SGHDT and CDR2 YYEEEE. Trimming took 2 bases from V and 5 from J; bases not matched to a gene: 6.

This TCR was sampled from a young woman with COVID-19, enrolled during active disease. Sequenced: peripheral blood. The chain carries TRBV5-6 and TRBJ2-5, with 7 bases that match TRBD2. CDR3: CASSLVGGRETQYF. The CDR3, as DNA: TGTGCCAGCAGCTTAGTGGGAGGGAGGGAGACCCAGTACTTC.